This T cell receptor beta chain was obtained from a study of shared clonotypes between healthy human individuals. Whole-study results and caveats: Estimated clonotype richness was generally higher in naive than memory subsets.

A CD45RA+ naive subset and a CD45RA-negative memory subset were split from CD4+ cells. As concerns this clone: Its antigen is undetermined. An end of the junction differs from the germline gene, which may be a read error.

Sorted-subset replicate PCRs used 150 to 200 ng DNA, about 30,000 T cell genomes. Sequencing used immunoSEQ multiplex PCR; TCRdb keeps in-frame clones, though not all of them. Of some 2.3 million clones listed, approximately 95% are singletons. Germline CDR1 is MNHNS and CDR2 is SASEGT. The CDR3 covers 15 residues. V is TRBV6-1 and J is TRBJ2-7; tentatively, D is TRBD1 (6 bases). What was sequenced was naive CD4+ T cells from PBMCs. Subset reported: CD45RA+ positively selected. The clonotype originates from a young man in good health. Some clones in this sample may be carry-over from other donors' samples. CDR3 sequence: CASSEQGPRSHEQYF. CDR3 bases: TGTGCCAGCAGTGAACAGGGGCCCCGCTCCCACGAGCAGTACTTC.